The 10 T cell receptor beta chains below come from one sample, sequenced in a study of T-cell memory formation after mild COVID-19. TCRdb independently ran MiXCR on the 5' RACE reads; one entry per CDR3 protein. The sample carries 200,000 to 250,000 distinct CDR3 sequences, 8% to 10% recorded once. The sequencing sample was made of PBMCs or a T cell subset sorted from them (not recorded which). Source of these receptors: a man between 18 and 35 years old who had mild COVID-19 (a few samples of this study predate the infection). Cell type and time point are not known.

V gene TRBV7-3 combines with J gene TRBJ2-3; TRBD2 matches at 8 bases. Germline lookup yields CDR1 SGHTA and CDR2 FQGTGA. V shed 2 bases, J shed 8 bases, and the junction held 9 bases outside the gene matches. The CDR3 spans 15 residues. This chain's CDR3 is CASSLRGGAAGTQYF. The CDR3 coding sequence is TGTGCCAGCAGCTTACGGGGGGGCGCCGCTGGTACGCAGTATTTT.

In its sample, this clonotype was seen many times. This chain links TRBV4-2 with TRBJ2-3; D not resolved. V was clipped by 0 bases and J by 0 bases, with 13 bases between them. The CDR3 runs to 17 residues. CDR1 and CDR2 from the germline V gene are LGHNA and YNFKEQ. CDR3 sequence (DNA): TGTGCCAGCAGCCAAGATCAGGAGCCATTAAGCACAGATACGCAGTATTTT. Translated, it gives CASSQDQEPLSTDTQYF.

The table lists this clonotype with many counts. V and J are TRBV2 and TRBJ2-1; TRBD1 matches 8 bases. This CDR3 comprises 14 residues. Germline CDR1 reads SNHLY; CDR2 reads FYNNEI. With 4 bases clipped from V and 6 bases from J, the junction kept 5 bases outside the gene matches. The CDR3 DNA reads as TGTGCCAGCAGTGGGACAGGGACCCCCAATGAGCAGTTCTTC. Amino acid sequence: CASSGTGTPNEQFF.

The genes are TRBV7-9 and TRBJ2-1; no clear D. The CDR3 is 17 amino acids. Trimming pared 1 base from V and 1 base from J, leaving 14 bases between. The germline V gene has CDR1 SEHNR and CDR2 FQNEAQ (reference sequence). CDR3 sequence (DNA): TGTGCCAGCAGCTTAGGGTCCGGGCCCTGGTCCTACAATGAGCAGTTCTTC. It yields the protein CASSLGSGPWSYNEQFF.

This clonotype has more than one count but fewer than ten. This chain uses TRBV4-3 with TRBJ2-7, with 7 bases matching TRBD1. Germline V CDR1 and CDR2: LGHNA, YSLEER. This CDR3 comprises 19 residues. The ends lost 0 bases at V and 3 bases at J; junction bases unmatched: 17. The CDR3 nucleotides read TGCGCCAGCAGCCAAGATCGGGCTTCGGGGACAGTGGTTGGCTACGAGCAGTACTTC. Translated: CASSQDRASGTVVGYEQYF.

This clonotype was seen a few times. The chain recombines TRBV5-1 with TRBJ1-2; 7 nucleotides match TRBD1. CDR1 SGHRS and CDR2 YFSETQ come from the germline V gene. V lost 1 base, J lost 6 bases, and 6 bases stayed unmatched. The CDR3 totals 14 residues. The CDR3 region is CASSLQQGIDGYTF. The CDR3 DNA is TGCGCCAGCAGCTTGCAACAGGGGATAGATGGCTACACCTTC.

A few counts support this clonotype. The chain uses TRBV6-1 and TRBJ2-6; D ambiguous. V lost 4 bases and J 3 bases, leaving 4 bases between the germline ends. The CDR3 has 13 amino acids. Germline V CDR1 and CDR2: MNHNS, SASEGT. CDR3 in DNA: TGTGCCAGCAGTGCCATTGGGGCCAACGTCCTGACTTTC. Protein product: CASSAIGANVLTF.

This clonotype occurred a few times. The J gene is TRBJ2-3, the V gene TRBV4-1, with D uncertain. The CDR3 contains 14 residues. The germline CDR1 and CDR2 sequences are MGHRA and YSYEKL. Deletions cut 3 bases from V and 0 bases from J, with 7 bases between. The CDR3 nucleotides are TGCGCCAGCAGCCAGGTTCCTAGCACAGATACGCAGTATTTT. This sequence encodes CASSQVPSTDTQYF.

This clonotype was detected only a few times. The V and J genes are TRBV5-1 and TRBJ2-1, with D possibly TRBD2 on 5 matching bases. V was clipped by 2 bases and J by 0 bases, with 12 bases between them. Germline loops: CDR1 SGHRS, CDR2 YFSETQ. This CDR3 spans 16 amino acids. The CDR3 reads CASSFRRTSSYNEQFF. The DNA for the CDR3 is TGCGCCAGCAGCTTCAGGAGGACGAGCTCCTACAATGAGCAGTTCTTC. The variable domain in full, completed from reference TRBV5-1 and TRBJ2-1, reads KAGVTQTPRYLIKTRGQQVTLSCSPISGHRSVSWYQQTPGQGLQFLFEYFSETQRNKGNFPGRFSGRQFSNSRSEMNVSTLELGDSALYLCASSFRRTSSYNEQFFGPGTRLTVL.

This chain joins TRBV6-5 and TRBJ2-5; 13 bases map to TRBD2. Germline CDR1 reads MNHEY; CDR2 reads SVGAGI. The ends lost 5 bases at V and 4 bases at J; junction bases unmatched: 4. CDR3 size: 15 residues. DNA of the CDR3: TGTGCCAGCAGTCGACTAGCGGGGGGCCCAGAGACCCAGTACTTC. Protein: CASSRLAGGPETQYF.